This T cell receptor beta chain was sequenced during a study of blood T cell repertoires in COVID-19. Study as a whole: Samples representing acute and convalescent COVID-19 were sourced from the United States, Italy and Spain. Sources were T cells, B-cell-depleted T cells, or PBMCs; the material itself was cDNA or gDNA.

The germline CDR1 and CDR2 sequences are DFQATT and SNEGSKA (reference sequence). V lost 6 bases and J lost 7, with 7 bases in between. This CDR3 contains 9 residues. Original processing methods: Reference gene primers were amplified, and this amplification served to estimate nucleated cell counts. Assay: immunoSEQ multiplex PCR; the TCRdb copy retains only in-frame clones and omits some. D and trimming come from the DNA, and the V and J calls and clone size come from that table. The table records about 160,000 clones, roughly 90% of them present only once. This clone has only one observation. This chain joins TRBV20-1 and TRBJ2-7, with D uncertain. The origin of this receptor is a man in his 60s with acute or convalescent COVID-19. The source material was peripheral blood. The DNA for the CDR3 is TGCAGTGCCGCGGCGGAGCAGTACTTC. Translating it yields CSAAAEQYF.